Below, 2 T cell receptor beta chains from the same sample are listed, as sequenced in a study of T cell responses to AZD1222 COVID-19 vaccine. Assay used: immunoSEQ multiplex PCR; TCRdb lists only in-frame clones, some missing. The sample contains roughly 120,000 clones, 70% to 90% of which appear only once. The material was peripheral blood, obtained on day 0 of AZD1222 vaccination. These receptors were collected from an adult in good health.

This sequence joins TRBV7-7 and TRBJ1-5; D unclear. The germline gives CDR1 SSHAT, CDR2 FNYEAQ (reference sequence). This CDR3 spans 15 amino acids. The V end was cut by 1 base, the J end by 7 bases, with 14 bases between. DNA for the CDR3: TGTGCCAGCAGCTTAGATCGCTCTCCCCGGCAGCCCCAGCATTTT. It codes for CASSLDRSPRQPQHF.

J is TRBJ2-2 and V is TRBV18; D not certain. Germline V lookup: CDR1 KGHSH, CDR2 LQKENI. The CDR3 runs 14 residues. The V end lost 2 bases, the J end lost 2 bases, and 6 bases lay between the germline ends. CDR3 sequence: CASSPAGNTGELFF. CDR3 in DNA: TGTGCCAGCTCACCAGCCGGAAACACCGGGGAGCTGTTTTTT.